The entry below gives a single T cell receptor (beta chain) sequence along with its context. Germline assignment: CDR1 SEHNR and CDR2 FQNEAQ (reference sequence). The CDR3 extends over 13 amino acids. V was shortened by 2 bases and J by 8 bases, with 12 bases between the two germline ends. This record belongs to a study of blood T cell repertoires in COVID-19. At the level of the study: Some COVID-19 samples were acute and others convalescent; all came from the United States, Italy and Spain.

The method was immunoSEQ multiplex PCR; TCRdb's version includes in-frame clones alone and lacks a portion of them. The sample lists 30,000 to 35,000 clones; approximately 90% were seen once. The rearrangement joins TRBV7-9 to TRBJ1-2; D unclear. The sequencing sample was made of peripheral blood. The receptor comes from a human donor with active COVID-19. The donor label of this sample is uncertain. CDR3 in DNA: TGTGCCAGCAGCTTATTCGCAGGCTGGGGCTACACCTTC. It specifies CASSLFAGWGYTF.